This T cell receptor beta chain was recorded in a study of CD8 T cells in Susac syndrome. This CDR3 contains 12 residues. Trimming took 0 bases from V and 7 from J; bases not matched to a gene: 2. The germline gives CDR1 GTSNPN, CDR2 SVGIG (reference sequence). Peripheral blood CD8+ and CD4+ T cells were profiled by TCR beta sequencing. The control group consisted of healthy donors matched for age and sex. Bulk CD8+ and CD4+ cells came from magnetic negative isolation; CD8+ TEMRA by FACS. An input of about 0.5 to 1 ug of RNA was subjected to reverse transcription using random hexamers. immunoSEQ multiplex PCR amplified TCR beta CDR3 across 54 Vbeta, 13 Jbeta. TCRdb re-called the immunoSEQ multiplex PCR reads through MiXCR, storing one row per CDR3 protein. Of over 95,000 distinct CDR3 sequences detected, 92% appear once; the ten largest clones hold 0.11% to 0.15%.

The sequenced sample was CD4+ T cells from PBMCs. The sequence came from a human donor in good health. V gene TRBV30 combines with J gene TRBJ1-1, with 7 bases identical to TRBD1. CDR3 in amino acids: CAWSVRQGEAFF. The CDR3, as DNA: TGTGCCTGGAGTGTACGACAGGGTGAAGCTTTCTTT.